These 29 T cell receptor beta chains share one sample of origin, sequenced in a study of T cells in narcolepsy. Produced via immunoSEQ multiplex PCR; TCRdb's table is partial and in-frame only. The sample lists tens of thousands of clones; about four fifths were seen once. Input material: CD45RA- memory CD4+ T cells from PBMCs. These receptors were collected from a human donor with narcolepsy.

With respect to this clone: The junction departs from germline at one end; a sequencing error may be responsible. This chain joins TRBV5-1 and TRBJ1-1, with D possibly matching TRBD1 (6 bases). The CDR3 sequence is 14 residues long. Germline V gene sequence: CDR1 SGHRS, CDR2 YFSETQ. The CDR3 DNA sequence: TGCGCCAGTAGCTTCCAGGGGCAGAACACTGAAGCTTTCTTT. Translated: CASSFQGQNTEAFF.

As concerns this clone: The sample holds other DNA sequences that translate to the same CDR3. The chain recombines TRBV6-6 with TRBJ1-3; D is ambiguous. The length of the CDR3 is 15 residues. Trimming shortened V by 7 bases and J by 0 bases, and 13 bases separated the two germline ends. CDR1 and CDR2 from the germline V gene are MNHNY and SVGAGI (reference sequence). For the CDR3, the DNA is TGTGCCAGCACCCTGACTGCAAACTCTGGAAACACCATATATTTT. Protein sequence: CASTLTANSGNTIYF.

This sequence joins TRBV9 and TRBJ2-2, with a weak D call TRBD2 (5 bases). Germline assignment: CDR1 SGDLS and CDR2 YYNGEE. Trimming took off 4 bases at V and 0 bases at J, with 10 bases between the two ends. There are 15 residues in the CDR3. The CDR3 protein is CASSPREPNTGELFF. Here the CDR3 DNA reads TGTGCCAGCAGCCCTAGGGAGCCGAACACCGGGGAGCTGTTTTTT.

The CDR3 nucleotides read TGTGCCAGCAGTTTCGGGACAGTTGGGGAAAAACTGTTTTTT. Its translation: CASSFGTVGEKLFF. The V call is TRBV28, the J call TRBJ1-4; 7 bases are a match to TRBD1. Germline V gives CDR1 MDHEN, CDR2 SYDVKM. V lost 3 bases to trimming and J lost 8 bases; unmatched junction nucleotides: 6. This CDR3 has 14 residues.

The chain carries TRBV28 and TRBJ2-7; either TRBD1 or TRBD2 may supply D (5 bases each). This CDR3 region has 18 residues. Deletions cut 5 bases from V and 2 bases from J, with 25 bases between. CDR1 MDHEN and CDR2 SYDVKM come from the germline V gene. CDR3 coding DNA: TGTGCCAGCAGTCAGAGCGTTAGGTGGGGACCAAATGCCTACGAGCAGTACTTC. Its protein is CASSQSVRWGPNAYEQYF.

J is TRBJ1-2 and V is TRBV5-4, with D maybe TRBD1 (5 bases). The CDR3 totals 14 residues. Looked up from germline, CDR1 is SGHNT and CDR2 is YYREEE (reference sequence). Trimming cost V 3 bases and J 4 bases, with 13 bases left between them. The CDR3 loop is CASSWRTKAYGYTF. CDR3 nucleotide sequence: TGTGCCAGCAGCTGGCGGACAAAAGCCTATGGCTACACCTTC. Full variable domain (rest looked up from reference TRBV5-4 and TRBJ1-2): ETGVTQSPTHLIKTRGQQVTLRCSSQSGHNTVSWYQQALGQGPQFIFQYYREEENGRGNFPPRFSGLQFPNYSSELNVNALELDDSALYLCASSWRTKAYGYTFGSGTRLTVV.

The sample holds one count of this clone. The chain recombines TRBV28 with TRBJ2-3, with D tentatively TRBD1 or TRBD2 (5 bases each). This CDR3 contains 14 residues. The ends were cut back, 4 bases at V and 9 bases at J, with 17 bases in the middle. In germline, CDR1 is MDHEN, CDR2 SYDVKM. CDR3 in amino acids: CASSSASGPQTQYF. DNA of the CDR3: TGTGCCAGCAGTTCAGCCTCGGGGCCACAAACGCAGTATTTT.

In nucleotides, the CDR3 is TGTGCCAGCAGTTACTCGCCCCGCCAGGGTAACTATGGCTACACCTTC. Translated: CASSYSPRQGNYGYTF. The chain carries TRBV6-5 and TRBJ1-2, with TRBD1 as a possible D gene (5 bases). CDR3 size: 16 residues. Per germline, CDR1 MNHEY and CDR2 SVGAGI. The ends were cut back, 0 bases at V and 1 base at J, with 12 bases in the middle.

This sequence joins TRBV29-1 and TRBJ1-2; TRBD1 is a possible D gene (5 bases). The CDR3 loop spans 13 amino acids. Trimming stripped 4 bases from V and 8 bases from J, with 17 bases between. Germline values: CDR1 SQVTM, CDR2 ANQGSEA. The CDR3 sequence is CSVGDRHEGGYTF. CDR3 sequence (DNA): TGCAGCGTTGGGGACCGCCACGAGGGGGGCTACACCTTC.

V gene TRBV7-8 combines with J gene TRBJ1-5; no reliable D call. The V gene lost 1 base and the J gene lost 10 bases, with 14 bases spanning the gap. Germline V gene sequence: CDR1 SGHVS, CDR2 FQNEAQ. The CDR3 covers 14 residues. CDR3 sequence reads: CASSLVAGRDPQHF. In DNA form, the CDR3 reads TGTGCCAGCAGCTTAGTGGCGGGGAGGGATCCCCAGCATTTT.

The V gene is TRBV9, the J gene TRBJ1-4, with D possibly being TRBD1 (5 bases). The CDR3 sequence is 17 residues long. V gave up 3 bases and J gave up 0 bases, with 15 bases separating them. The germline V gene has CDR1 SGDLS and CDR2 YYNGEE. The CDR3 spells CASSAQANVATNEKLFF. In DNA form, the CDR3 reads TGTGCCAGCAGCGCACAGGCAAACGTGGCAACTAATGAAAAACTGTTTTTT.

The chain has TRBV18 and TRBJ2-3; D is undetermined. The CDR3 loop spans 13 amino acids. V was cut by 0 bases and J by 6 bases, with 7 bases left in between. From germline, CDR1 is KGHSH and CDR2 LQKENI. The DNA for the CDR3 is TGTGCCAGCTCACCACCAAGTCCCGATACGCAGTATTTT. Protein: CASSPPSPDTQYF.

The chain employs TRBV29-1 and TRBJ2-1; D unresolved. The CDR3 is 12 amino acids. The V end lost 1 base, the J end lost 5 bases, and 6 bases lay between the germline ends. CDR1 and CDR2 (germline): SQVTM, ANQGSEA. CDR3 bases: TGCAGCGTTGAAGGGCCGCACAATGAGCAGTTCTTC. Translated: CSVEGPHNEQFF.

This sequence joins TRBV5-4 and TRBJ1-1, with TRBD1 matching 7 bases. The CDR3 has 15 residues. Germline CDR1 and CDR2: SGHNT and YYREEE (reference sequence). The J segment lost 4 bases and the V segment lost 3 bases, leaving 9 bases of the junction unmatched. The CDR3 sequence is CASSYWRPGGTEAFF. The CDR3 DNA reads TGTGCCAGCAGCTATTGGCGTCCAGGGGGCACTGAAGCTTTCTTT.

The chain links TRBV5-1 to TRBJ2-2, with 10 bases lining up with TRBD1. With V trimmed by 1 base and J by 4 bases, 4 bases remained unmatched. Germline assignment: CDR1 SGHRS and CDR2 YFSETQ. The CDR3 runs 16 residues. The CDR3 coding sequence is TGCGCCAGCAGCTTGTCGGGACAGGGGTTCACCGGGGAGCTGTTTTTT. It is translated as CASSLSGQGFTGELFF.

This chain connects TRBV29-1 to TRBJ2-5; possible D gene TRBD1, 6 bases. CDR1 is SQVTM, CDR2 ANQGSEA, per germline. This CDR3 comprises 13 residues. The ends were cut back, 2 bases at V and 4 bases at J, with 11 bases in the middle. CDR3 region: CSVEQGFGETQYF. DNA of the CDR3: TGCAGCGTTGAACAGGGGTTTGGAGAGACCCAGTACTTC. Together with reference TRBV29-1 and TRBJ2-5, the CDR3 gives the full variable domain: SAVISQKPSRDICQRGTSLTIQCQVDSQVTMMFWYRQQPGQSLTLIATANQGSEATYESGFVIDKFPISRPNLTFSTLTVSNMSPEDSSIYLCSVEQGFGETQYFGPGTRLLVL.

This clone was detected a few times. The J gene is TRBJ2-7, the V gene TRBV28, with TRBD2 identical over 7 bases. The CDR3 totals 15 residues. Germline CDR1 is MDHEN and CDR2 is SYDVKM. J lost 0 bases, V lost 6 bases, and 8 bases had no gene match. This CDR3 reads CASRLSGPNSYEQYF. CDR3 coding DNA: TGTGCCAGCAGACTTAGCGGGCCTAACTCCTACGAGCAGTACTTC. Together with reference TRBV28 and TRBJ2-7, the CDR3 gives the full variable domain: DVKVTQSSRYLVKRTGEKVFLECVQDMDHENMFWYRQDPGLGLRLIYFSYDVKMKEKGDIPEGYSVSREKKERFSLILESASTNQTSMYLCASRLSGPNSYEQYFGPGTRLTVT.

The genes are TRBV4-3 and TRBJ2-1; a weak D match, TRBD1 (5 bases). Trimming shortened V by 0 bases and J by 4 bases, and 13 bases separated the two germline ends. There are 16 residues in the CDR3. Looked up from germline, CDR1 is LGHNA and CDR2 is YSLEER. The CDR3 region is CASSQESTGPYNEQFF. The CDR3 nucleotides read TGCGCCAGCAGCCAAGAAAGTACAGGACCTTACAATGAGCAGTTCTTC.

The rearrangement joins TRBV6-1 to TRBJ1-3; D remains ambiguous. The CDR3 has 16 residues. Trimming removed 2 bases from V and 1 base from J, with 12 bases in between. Germline V gives CDR1 MNHNS, CDR2 SASEGT. CDR3 DNA: TGTGCCAGCAGTGAATCAGCCGGCTCTTCTGGAAACACCATATATTTT. Protein product: CASSESAGSSGNTIYF.

The J gene is TRBJ2-3, the V gene TRBV7-3; possible D gene TRBD2, 6 bases. The CDR3 covers 16 residues. Germline CDR1 and CDR2: SGHTA and FQGTGA. V lost 2 bases and J 0 bases, leaving 12 bases between the germline ends. The CDR3 loop reads CASSLSRRGSTDTQYF. In DNA, the CDR3 is TGTGCCAGCAGCTTATCCCGGCGGGGTAGCACAGATACGCAGTATTTT.

V gene TRBV29-1 combines with J gene TRBJ2-3, with 7 bases matching TRBD2. This CDR3 is 13 amino acids long. Germline loops: CDR1 SQVTM, CDR2 ANQGSEA. J gave up 6 bases and V 7 bases, and 10 bases lay outside the gene matches. As DNA, the CDR3 is TGCAGCGCTGGAGCGGGACCTCCGGATACGCAGTATTTT. Protein product: CSAGAGPPDTQYF.

The chain links TRBV28 to TRBJ1-2; 8 bases align to TRBD1. Losses at the gene ends were 5 bases for V and 0 bases for J; bases not matched to a gene: 8. The germline CDR1 and CDR2 sequences are MDHEN and SYDVKM. This CDR3 comprises 16 residues. The CDR3 sequence: CASSRQGFEANYGYTF. CDR3 nucleotide sequence: TGTGCCAGCAGTCGACAGGGGTTTGAAGCTAACTATGGCTACACCTTC.

This chain links TRBV27 with TRBJ2-2; D perhaps matches TRBD2 (5 bases). This CDR3 comprises 16 residues. Trimming stripped 6 bases from V and 1 base from J, with 15 bases between. Germline V lookup: CDR1 MNHEY, CDR2 SMNVEV (reference sequence). CDR3 sequence (DNA): TGTGCCAGCAGACAATACGGGGTAATGAACACCGGGGAGCTGTTTTTT. Encoded protein: CASRQYGVMNTGELFF.

The rearrangement links TRBV14 to TRBJ1-1, with D perhaps matching TRBD1 (5 bases). Germline CDR1 reads SGHDN; CDR2 reads FVKESK. V was clipped by 1 base and J by 4 bases, with 10 bases between them. The CDR3 is made up of 14 amino acids. Here the CDR3 reads CASSQVAGGTEAFF. The CDR3 nucleotides are TGTGCCAGCAGCCAAGTTGCGGGGGGCACTGAAGCTTTCTTT.

The chain uses TRBV6-5 and TRBJ1-5; D ambiguous. In germline, CDR1 is MNHEY, CDR2 SVGAGI. V was shortened by 8 bases and J by 5 bases, with 16 bases between the two germline ends. The CDR3 has 14 amino acids. CDR3 amino acids: CASGLLGRDQPQHF. The CDR3, as DNA: TGTGCCAGCGGCTTACTGGGTAGGGATCAGCCCCAGCATTTT.

The V and J genes are TRBV2 and TRBJ2-1, with D perhaps TRBD2 (6 bases). V lost 11 bases and J lost 0, with 17 bases in between. CDR3 length: 15 residues. The germline V gene has CDR1 SNHLY and CDR2 FYNNEI. CDR3: CAGKTSSSSYNEQFF. CDR3 bases: TGTGCCGGCAAGACTAGTTCGAGCTCCTACAATGAGCAGTTCTTC.

The chain couples TRBV5-7 to TRBJ2-3; TRBD2 aligns across 8 bases. TRBV5-7 is known as an ORF, though its function is uncertain. This CDR3 contains 17 residues. Trimming cost V 2 bases and J 2 bases; bases outside gene matches: 10. For the CDR3, the DNA is TGTGCCAGCAGCTTCAACTTCTTAGCGGGGAACACAGATACGCAGTATTTT. Amino acid sequence: CASSFNFLAGNTDTQYF.

The J gene is TRBJ2-1, the V gene TRBV7-6, with TRBD2 matching 7 bases. With 5 bases clipped from V and 0 bases from J, the junction kept 7 bases outside the gene matches. The CDR3 totals 16 residues. The germline V gene encodes CDR1 SGHVS and CDR2 FNYEAQ. The CDR3 DNA sequence: TGTGCCAGCAGCAAAGAAGCGGGAAGCTCCTACAATGAGCAGTTCTTC. It codes for CASSKEAGSSYNEQFF.

The chain links TRBV7-8 to TRBJ2-7; no firm D call. Germline values: CDR1 SGHVS, CDR2 FQNEAQ. With 5 bases removed from V and 5 bases from J, the gap between germline ends came to 7 bases. The length of the CDR3 is 11 residues. This CDR3 is CASSHNNEQYF. CDR3 DNA: TGTGCCAGCAGCCACAACAACGAGCAGTACTTC.